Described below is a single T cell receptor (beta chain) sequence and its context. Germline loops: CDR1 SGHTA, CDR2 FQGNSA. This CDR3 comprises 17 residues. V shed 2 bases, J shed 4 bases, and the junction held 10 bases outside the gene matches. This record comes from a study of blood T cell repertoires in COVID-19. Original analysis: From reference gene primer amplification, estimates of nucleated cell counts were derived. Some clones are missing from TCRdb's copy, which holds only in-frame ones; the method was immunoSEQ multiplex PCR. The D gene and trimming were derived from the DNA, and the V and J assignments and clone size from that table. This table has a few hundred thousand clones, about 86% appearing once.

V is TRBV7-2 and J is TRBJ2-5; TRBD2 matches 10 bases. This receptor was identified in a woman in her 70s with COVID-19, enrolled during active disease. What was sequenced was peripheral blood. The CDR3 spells CASSLQRGGSGGETQYF. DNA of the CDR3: TGTGCCAGCAGCTTACAGCGGGGGGGCTCAGGGGGAGAGACCCAGTACTTC.